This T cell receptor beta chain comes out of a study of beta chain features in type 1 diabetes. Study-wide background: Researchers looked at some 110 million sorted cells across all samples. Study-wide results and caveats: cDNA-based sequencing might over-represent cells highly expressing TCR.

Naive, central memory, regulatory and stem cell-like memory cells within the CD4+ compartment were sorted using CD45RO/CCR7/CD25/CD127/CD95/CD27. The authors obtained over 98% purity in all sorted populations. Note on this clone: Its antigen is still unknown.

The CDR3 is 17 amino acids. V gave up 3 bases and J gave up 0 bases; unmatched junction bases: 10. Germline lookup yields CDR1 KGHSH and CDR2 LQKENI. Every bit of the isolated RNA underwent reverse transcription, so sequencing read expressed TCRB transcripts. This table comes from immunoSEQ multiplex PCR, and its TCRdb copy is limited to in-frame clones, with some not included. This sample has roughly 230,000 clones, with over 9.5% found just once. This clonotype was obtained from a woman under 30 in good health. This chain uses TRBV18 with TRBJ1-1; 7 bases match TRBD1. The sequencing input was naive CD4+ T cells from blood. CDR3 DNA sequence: TGTGCCAGCTCACCGGCGGGACAGCTTAATTTGAACACTGAAGCTTTCTTT. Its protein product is CASSPAGQLNLNTEAFF.